This T cell receptor beta chain was identified during a study of shared clonotypes between healthy human individuals. The CDR3 covers 16 residues. Trimming took off 1 base at V and 5 bases at J, with 17 bases between the two ends. Germline CDR1 and CDR2: SGHDN and FVKESK. Profiling relied on immunoSEQ multiplex PCR, and the TCRdb table lists in-frame clones only, not all of them. The sample yields around 600,000 clones, approximately 95% seen once. CD45RO-negative, CCR7-selected cells formed the naive CD8 fraction, which excluded terminally differentiated effector memory CD45RA+ cells. Healthy HIV-negative adults without recent acute infections or vaccinations served as donors.

Sequenced input: naive CD8+ T cells sorted from blood. The TCR sequence derives from a woman in her twenties or thirties in good health. The chain links TRBV14 to TRBJ2-5; D gene uncertain. The CDR3 spells CASSQGAVTEWETQYF. The CDR3 DNA follows: TGTGCCAGCAGCCAAGGAGCCGTTACGGAGTGGGAGACCCAGTACTTC.